This T cell receptor beta chain was sequenced during a study of graft-versus-host responses after intestinal transplantation. Comments on this clone: The antigen is unknown.

Processing was applied to graft tissue in order to liberate intraepithelial and lamina propria lymphocytes. The assay was immunoSEQ multiplex PCR, and TCRdb's table has in-frame clones only and misses some. The repertoire consists of approximately 15,000 clones, with 75% to 90% occurring once and the leading ten covering 18%. CDR3 length equals 16 residues. The V and J ends lost 3 bases and 0 bases respectively, with 12 bases between them. CDR1 is SGHVT, CDR2 SQSDAQ, per germline. Study conclusions and caveats: The study found high graft-versus-host to host-versus-graft clonal ratios in allografts of patients with graft-donor T cell macrochimerism.

The source was ileum tissue, collected roughly 3.5 months after intestinal transplant. The chain recombines TRBV7-4 with TRBJ2-1; D is undetermined. The sequence was obtained from a human patient who received an intestinal transplant, so some T cells may come from the graft donor. The CDR3 sequence: CASSLNTHSSYNEQFF. The CDR3 bases are TGTGCCAGCAGCTTGAACACGCATAGCTCCTACAATGAGCAGTTCTTC. The full variable domain, rest sourced from reference TRBV7-4 and TRBJ2-1, is GAGVSQSPRYKVAKRGRDVALRCDSISGHVTLYWYRQTLGQGSEVLTYSQSDAQRDKSGRPSGRFSAERPERSVSTLKIQRTEQGDSAVYLCASSLNTHSSYNEQFFGPGTRLTVL.